The 18 T cell receptor beta chains presented below share a single source sample, sequenced in a study of cytomegalovirus exposure and HLA in healthy donors. Researchers ran the PCR with 60 Vbeta and 13 Jbeta primers. The protocol was immunoSEQ multiplex PCR, while the TCRdb copy is restricted to in-frame clones and leaves out a portion. The table includes tens of thousands of clones, 70% to 85% detected once. The sequenced material came from PBMCs. Receptors were obtained from a man in his fifties or sixties in good health and CMV-seronegative.

This clone has only a few counts. The CDR3 here is CASSIGTGGYSQSPQFF. DNA for the CDR3: TGTGCCAGTAGTATAGGTACGGGAGGCTACTCCCAAAGCCCACAGTTCTTC. The chain uses TRBV19 and TRBJ2-1; 7 nucleotides align to TRBD2. CDR3 length: 17 residues. With 1 base clipped from V and 13 bases from J, the junction kept 19 bases outside the gene matches. The germline V gene has CDR1 LNHDA and CDR2 SQIVND (reference sequence).

The chain joins TRBV19 to TRBJ2-2; 9 nucleotides line up with TRBD2. The CDR3 contains 16 residues. V lost 7 bases, J lost 6 bases, and 12 bases stayed unmatched. Per the germline V gene, CDR1 is LNHDA and CDR2 is SQIVND (reference sequence). This CDR3 reads CASMHRPGLASGELFF. In DNA form, the CDR3 reads TGTGCCAGTATGCACAGACCCGGACTAGCGTCCGGGGAGCTGTTTTTT.

This clone was recorded a few times. The chain links TRBV19 to TRBJ2-1, with D possibly being TRBD1 (7 bases). This CDR3 is 17 amino acids long. Germline CDR1 LNHDA, CDR2 SQIVND (reference sequence). Trimming took 5 bases from V and 7 from J, leaving 24 bases between them. CDR3 protein: CASSPRGTGLDGNEQFF. The CDR3 region has the DNA TGTGCCAGTAGTCCCAGGGGGACGGGACTCGATGGGAATGAGCAGTTCTTC.

V gene TRBV6-6 combines with J gene TRBJ1-1, with D unclear. The V and J ends lost 5 bases and 4 bases respectively, with 11 bases between them. Germline V gene sequence: CDR1 MNHNY, CDR2 SVGAGI (reference sequence). This CDR3 has 13 residues. The CDR3: CASSLNSRTEAFF. CDR3 bases: TGTGCCAGCAGTCTAAACAGTCGCACTGAAGCTTTCTTT.

This clone turned up a few times. The chain carries TRBV27 and TRBJ2-2; D call uncertain. CDR1 is MNHEY and CDR2 is SMNVEV in the germline V gene (reference sequence). The CDR3 runs to 16 residues. Trimming took 4 bases from V and 3 from J, leaving 15 bases between them. Written as DNA, the CDR3 is TGTGCCAGCAGTTCCCTTACCGGGTCTCACACCGGGGAGCTGTTTTTT. It yields the protein CASSSLTGSHTGELFF.

The genes are TRBV5-5 and TRBJ1-5; 8 nucleotides agree with TRBD1. The germline V gene has CDR1 SGHKS and CDR2 YYEKEE (reference sequence). CDR3 length: 15 amino acids. Unmatched junction bases numbered 6, after V lost 2 bases and J lost 5 bases. The CDR3 protein is CASSLSDREDQPQHF. CDR3 nucleotide sequence: TGTGCCAGCAGCTTATCGGACAGGGAGGATCAGCCCCAGCATTTT.

J is TRBJ2-3 and V is TRBV4-1; weak D call: TRBD2 (5 bases). This CDR3 has 15 residues. In germline, CDR1 is MGHRA, CDR2 YSYEKL. V was pared by 1 base and J by 3 bases, with 11 bases between. CDR3: CASSQVRVLTDTQYF. CDR3 DNA sequence: TGCGCCAGCAGCCAAGTGCGGGTCCTAACAGATACGCAGTATTTT.

The chain is built from TRBV29-1 and TRBJ2-3; 10 nucleotides align to TRBD1. V shed 8 bases and J 7 bases; nucleotides not matched to a gene: 12. Germline loops: CDR1 SQVTM, CDR2 ANQGSEA. The CDR3 is made up of 14 amino acids. CDR3 in amino acids: CSFAGTGDLNTQYF. CDR3 coding DNA: TGCAGCTTCGCGGGGACAGGGGATTTAAATACGCAGTATTTT.

The V gene is TRBV5-6, the J gene TRBJ1-5; 11 bases are shared with TRBD1. CDR1 and CDR2 (germline): SGHDT, YYEEEE. CDR3 length: 16 residues. V trimming: 4 bases; J trimming: 3 bases; junction bases outside the gene matches: 6. CDR3 sequence reads: CASSAGTGGYNQPQHF. CDR3 sequence (DNA): TGTGCCAGCAGCGCCGGGACAGGGGGATACAATCAGCCCCAGCATTTT. The full variable domain, completed using reference TRBV5-6 and TRBJ1-5, is DAGVTQSPTHLIKTRGQQVTLRCSPKSGHDTVSWYQQALGQGPQFIFQYYEEEERQRGNFPDRFSGHQFPNYSSELNVNALLLGDSALYLCASSAGTGGYNQPQHFGDGTRLSIL.

This sequence joins TRBV28 and TRBJ1-4, with D unclear. V lost 11 bases and J 3 bases, leaving 13 bases between the germline ends. CDR3 length equals 13 residues. Per the germline V gene, CDR1 is MDHEN and CDR2 is SYDVKM. The CDR3 DNA follows: TGTGCCGCTGGTGGTAGTGCTAATGAAAAACTGTTTTTT. Translated: CAAGGSANEKLFF.

Comment on this clone: This specimen includes other DNA sequences encoding the same CDR3. The chain has TRBV7-2 and TRBJ2-7; 12 bases are a match to TRBD2. CDR1 is SGHTA, CDR2 FQGNSA, per germline. The J segment lost 2 bases and the V segment lost 5 bases, leaving 4 bases of the junction unmatched. The length of the CDR3 is 15 residues. The CDR3 nucleotides read TGTGCCAGCAGCCCAAGGACTAGCGGGACCTACGAGCAGTACTTC. Protein: CASSPRTSGTYEQYF.

The J gene is TRBJ2-3, the V gene TRBV5-1; TRBD1 agrees at 7 bases. Unmatched junction bases numbered 8, after V lost 4 bases and J lost 0 bases. Per germline, CDR1 SGHRS and CDR2 YFSETQ. This CDR3 region has 16 residues. The CDR3 DNA sequence: TGCGCCAGCAGCAAGGGGACAGCACCTAGCACAGATACGCAGTATTTT. Amino acid sequence: CASSKGTAPSTDTQYF.

The chain is built from TRBV7-9 and TRBJ2-5; 8 nucleotides line up with TRBD1. V lost 3 bases to trimming and J lost 1 base; unmatched junction nucleotides: 1. The CDR3 has 14 residues. CDR1 is SEHNR, CDR2 FQNEAQ, per germline (reference sequence). CDR3 protein: CASSLDRVQETQYF. The CDR3 DNA follows: TGTGCCAGCAGCTTGGACAGGGTCCAAGAGACCCAGTACTTC.

This clone is a singleton in its sample. The chain has TRBV13 and TRBJ1-4; 7 bases agree with TRBD1. CDR1 and CDR2 from the germline V gene are PRHDT and FYEKMQ (reference sequence). The V gene end was trimmed by 5 bases and the J gene end by 6 bases; junction bases not matched to a gene: 9. CDR3 size: 15 residues. CDR3 region: CASSIRDRPYEKLFF. For the CDR3, the DNA is TGTGCCAGCAGCATCCGGGACAGACCTTATGAAAAACTGTTTTTT.

J is TRBJ1-5 and V is TRBV19; D is ambiguous. The germline CDR1 and CDR2 sequences are LNHDA and SQIVND (reference sequence). The CDR3 covers 15 residues. Trimming shortened V by 1 base and J by 2 bases, and 9 bases separated the two germline ends. The CDR3 reads CASSIGGRGNQPQHF. The CDR3 coding sequence is TGTGCCAGTAGTATAGGCGGGAGGGGCAATCAGCCCCAGCATTTT.

The chain couples TRBV4-3 to TRBJ2-3, with 11 nucleotides matching TRBD2. This CDR3 contains 15 residues. Germline lookup yields CDR1 LGHNA and CDR2 YSLEER. V was clipped by 4 bases and J by 4 bases; unmatched bases: 4. CDR3 bases: TGCGCCAGCAGCCTGGGACTAGCGGTTTCAGATACGCAGTATTTT. Its translation is CASSLGLAVSDTQYF.

This sequence joins TRBV5-1 and TRBJ1-1; TRBD1 matches 7 bases. The CDR3 length is 17 residues. Germline V gene sequence: CDR1 SGHRS, CDR2 YFSETQ. Germline trimming cut 1 base from V and 3 bases from J; bases unmatched to any gene: 12. CDR3: CASSLIGQGVRDTEAFF. CDR3 coding DNA: TGCGCCAGCAGCTTGATCGGGCAGGGGGTCAGGGACACTGAAGCTTTCTTT. The full variable domain, its missing parts supplied by reference TRBV5-1 and TRBJ1-1, is KAGVTQTPRYLIKTRGQQVTLSCSPISGHRSVSWYQQTPGQGLQFLFEYFSETQRNKGNFPGRFSGRQFSNSRSEMNVSTLELGDSALYLCASSLIGQGVRDTEAFFGQGTRLTVV.

V gene TRBV18 combines with J gene TRBJ2-7, with TRBD1 matching over 12 bases. Trimming took 4 bases from V and 1 from J; bases not matched to a gene: 11. Looked up from germline, CDR1 is KGHSH and CDR2 is LQKENI. CDR3 length: 18 amino acids. CDR3: CASSRPGQGALRSYEQYF. The CDR3 DNA reads TGTGCCAGCTCACGACCGGGACAGGGGGCCTTGAGATCCTACGAGCAGTACTTC. The entire variable domain, with the rest obtained from reference TRBV18 and TRBJ2-7, is as follows: NAGVMQNPRHLVRRRGQEARLRCSPMKGHSHVYWYRQLPEEGLKFMVYLQKENIIDESGMPKERFSAEFPKEGPSILRIQQVVRGDSAAYFCASSRPGQGALRSYEQYFGPGTRLTVT.